The 14 T cell receptor beta chains below were found in one sample sequenced in a study of control samples from healthy donors and cancer patients. Clones were sequenced by immunoSEQ multiplex PCR, and TCRdb holds only the in-frame ones, with some missing. Of tens of thousands of clones listed, 70% to 90% are singletons. The sequencing sample was made of blood. The receptor source for this set is a man aged 55 to 69 in good health.

The count of this clone is one. The J gene is TRBJ1-1, the V gene TRBV5-1; D gene unclear. Per germline, CDR1 SGHRS and CDR2 YFSETQ. The CDR3 extends over 13 amino acids. V shed 5 bases and J shed 0 bases, with 8 bases lying between them. CDR3: CASRGRLNTEAFF. DNA of the CDR3: TGCGCCAGCAGGGGGAGATTGAACACTGAAGCTTTCTTT.

The chain combines TRBV19 with TRBJ2-2; 7 bases agree with TRBD2. Germline loops: CDR1 LNHDA, CDR2 SQIVND (reference sequence). The CDR3 has 18 amino acids. V gave up 2 bases and J gave up 5 bases; unmatched junction bases: 14. CDR3 in amino acids: CASSISRWGRAGTGELFF. The CDR3 DNA reads as TGTGCCAGTAGTATATCCCGTTGGGGGAGGGCCGGGACCGGGGAGCTGTTTTTT. Full variable domain (missing parts from reference TRBV19 and TRBJ2-2): DGGITQSPKYLFRKEGQNVTLSCEQNLNHDAMYWYRQDPGQGLRLIYYSQIVNDFQKGDIAEGYSVSREKKESFPLTVTSAQKNPTAFYLCASSISRWGRAGTGELFFGEGSRLTVL.

The CDR3 DNA sequence: TGTGCCTGGACCATCGGTCGGCGGATGAACACTGAAGCTTTCTTT. The encoded protein is CAWTIGRRMNTEAFF. The rearrangement uses TRBV30 and TRBJ1-1; no clear D. V was pared by 4 bases and J by 0 bases, with 15 bases between. The CDR3 loop spans 15 amino acids. Per germline, CDR1 GTSNPN and CDR2 SVGIG (reference sequence).

The chain has TRBV28 and TRBJ2-1, with no clear D. The CDR3 runs 16 residues. Germline V gives CDR1 MDHEN, CDR2 SYDVKM. Trimming shortened V by 3 bases and J by 0 bases, and 12 bases separated the two germline ends. The CDR3 loop is CASSLNGRSSYNEQFF. Written as DNA, the CDR3 is TGTGCCAGCAGTTTGAACGGGCGGAGCTCCTACAATGAGCAGTTCTTC.

The chain couples TRBV29-1 to TRBJ2-5; 10 positions agree with TRBD2. The CDR3 has 16 amino acids. V shed 4 bases and J 4 bases; nucleotides not matched to a gene: 12. From germline, CDR1 is SQVTM and CDR2 ANQGSEA. The DNA of the CDR3 is TGCAGCGTTGCTGTTTCTAGCGGGGGCCGGGGAGAGACCCAGTACTTC. Translating gives CSVAVSSGGRGETQYF.

The table lists this clone with a count of one. This rearrangement joins TRBV5-5 to TRBJ2-5; D remains unclear. The CDR3 totals 14 residues. V was clipped by 0 bases and J by 2 bases, with 8 bases between them. Per the germline V gene, CDR1 is SGHKS and CDR2 is YYEKEE (reference sequence). CDR3 in amino acids: CASSLEPAQETQYF. The CDR3 nucleotides read TGTGCCAGCAGCTTGGAGCCAGCACAAGAGACCCAGTACTTC. Combining the CDR3 with reference TRBV5-5 and TRBJ2-5 gives the whole variable domain DAGVTQSPTHLIKTRGQQVTLRCSPISGHKSVSWYQQVLGQGPQFIFQYYEKEERGRGNFPDRFSARQFPNYSSELNVNALLLGDSALYLCASSLEPAQETQYFGPGTRLLVL.

This chain links TRBV15 with TRBJ2-1, with D perhaps being TRBD1 or TRBD2 (6 bases each). Germline assignment: CDR1 LNHNV and CDR2 YYDKDF (reference sequence). With 0 bases removed from V and 6 bases from J, the gap between germline ends came to 12 bases. There are 15 residues in the CDR3. The DNA of the CDR3 is TGTGCCACCAGCAGAGATCCGGGGGCGGCCAATGAGCAGTTCTTC. It yields the protein CATSRDPGAANEQFF.

This chain connects TRBV11-3 to TRBJ1-1; TRBD1 agrees at 8 bases. This CDR3 contains 15 residues. Germline CDR1 SGHNT, CDR2 YENEEA. Trimming at V came to 5 bases and at J to 4 bases, leaving 9 bases not matched to a gene. The CDR3 coding sequence is TGTGCCAGCAGCCCCCTTGGCAGGGGGCCCACTGAAGCTTTCTTT. Translated, it gives CASSPLGRGPTEAFF.

The CDR3 sequence: CASSLETGFYNEQFF. CDR3 nucleotides: TGTGCCAGCAGCTTGGAGACGGGATTCTACAATGAGCAGTTCTTC. The chain is built from TRBV5-4 and TRBJ2-1, with a weak D call TRBD2 (5 bases). The CDR3 sequence is 15 residues long. The V end was cut by 0 bases, the J end by 3 bases, with 10 bases between. Germline lookup yields CDR1 SGHNT and CDR2 YYREEE (reference sequence). Complete variable domain (other parts from reference TRBV5-4 and TRBJ2-1): ETGVTQSPTHLIKTRGQQVTLRCSSQSGHNTVSWYQQALGQGPQFIFQYYREEENGRGNFPPRFSGLQFPNYSSELNVNALELDDSALYLCASSLETGFYNEQFFGPGTRLTVL.

This chain uses TRBV5-1 with TRBJ2-7, with D tentatively TRBD2 (5 bases). The germline V and J ends were trimmed by 4 bases and 0 bases, with 14 bases remaining between them. CDR3 size: 15 residues. Per germline, CDR1 SGHRS and CDR2 YFSETQ. CDR3 sequence (DNA): TGCGCCAGCAGCCCAGCCCCGGGGAGCTCCTACGAGCAGTACTTC. This sequence encodes CASSPAPGSSYEQYF.

This rearrangement joins TRBV20-1 to TRBJ2-5; no clear D gene. CDR1 and CDR2 (germline): DFQATT, SNEGSKA (reference sequence). The ends were cut back, 7 bases at V and 8 bases at J, with 14 bases in the middle. CDR3 length: 11 residues. The CDR3 bases are TGCAGTGTAAGCACGAGGAGCACCCAGTACTTC. It codes for CSVSTRSTQYF.

This clone was observed a few times. The chain links TRBV6-1 to TRBJ1-6, with D uncertain. V lost 1 base and J lost 7, with 8 bases in between. Germline V CDR1 and CDR2: MNHNS, SASEGT. This CDR3 comprises 14 residues. CDR3 amino acids: CASSEGGENSPLHF. The CDR3 region has the DNA TGTGCCAGCAGTGAAGGCGGGGAAAATTCACCCCTCCACTTT.

The count of this clone is one. The J gene is TRBJ1-3, the V gene TRBV28, with TRBD1 matching over 8 bases. The CDR3 covers 15 residues. The V and J ends lost 4 bases and 0 bases, in that order; junction bases with no gene match: 2. Germline CDR1 and CDR2: MDHEN and SYDVKM. The CDR3 here is CASSSTGGSGNTIYF. For the CDR3, the DNA is TGTGCCAGCAGTTCAACAGGGGGCTCTGGAAACACCATATATTTT.

Details on this clone: An end of the junction does not agree with germline; a read error may underlie this. Other DNA sequences in the sample encode the same CDR3. V is TRBV11-2 and J is TRBJ1-5; D is undetermined. CDR1 and CDR2 from the germline V gene are SGHAT and FQNNGV. The length of the CDR3 is 13 residues. The CDR3 coding sequence is TGTGCCAGCAGTTTAGGGCTTAATCAGCCCCAGCATTTT. Its protein product is CASSLGLNQPQHF.